The sequence of this TCR beta chain was determined in a study of blood T cell repertoires in COVID-19. The overall study: T cells, B-cell-depleted T cells, or PBMCs provided the cDNA or gDNA that served as material.

Participant reports of clinical history set cohort assignment. No more than 2 weeks before study entry, exposed participants had met a case of COVID-19. Profiled with immunoSEQ multiplex PCR; TCRdb holds only in-frame clones, not every one. This table holds about 430,000 clones, about 88% found once. This receptor was taken from a woman younger than 30 who had been exposed to COVID-19. Source material: PBMCs or T cells enriched from blood (not recorded which).

CDR3 DNA sequence: TGTGCCATCAGCCGGGACAGAACCTACGAGCAGTACTTC. Translating gives CAISRDRTYEQYF. The chain uses TRBV10-3 and TRBJ2-7, with 7 bases fitting TRBD1. CDR1 is ENHRY and CDR2 is SYGVKD in the germline V gene. The CDR3 extends over 13 amino acids. The V and J ends lost 6 bases and 2 bases, in that order; junction bases with no gene match: 4.